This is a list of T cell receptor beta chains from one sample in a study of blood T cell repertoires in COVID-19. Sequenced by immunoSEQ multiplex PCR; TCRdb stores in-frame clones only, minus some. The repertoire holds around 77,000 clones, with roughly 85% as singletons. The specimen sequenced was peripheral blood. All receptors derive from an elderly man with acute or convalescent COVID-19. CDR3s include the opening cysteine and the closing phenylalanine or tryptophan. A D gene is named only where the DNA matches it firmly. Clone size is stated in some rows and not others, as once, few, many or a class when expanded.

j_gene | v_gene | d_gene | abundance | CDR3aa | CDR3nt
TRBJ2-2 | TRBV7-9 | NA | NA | CASSLTIALNDTGELFF | TGTGCCAGCAGCTTAACCATAGCCTTAAACGACACCGGGGAGCTGTTTTTT
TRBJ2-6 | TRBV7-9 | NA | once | CASSSRPQLSGANVLTF | TGTGCCAGCAGCTCAAGGCCACAGCTCTCTGGGGCCAACGTCCTGACTTTC
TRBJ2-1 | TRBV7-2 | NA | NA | CASSLEGNEQFF | TGTGCCAGCAGCTTAGAGGGGAATGAGCAGTTCTTC
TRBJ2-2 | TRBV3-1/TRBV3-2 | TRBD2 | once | CASSQALAGSGELFF | TGTGCCAGCAGCCAAGCACTAGCGGGGTCCGGGGAGCTGTTTTTT
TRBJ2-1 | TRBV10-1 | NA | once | CASSRLRGNEQFF | TGCGCCAGCAGTCGGCTCAGGGGCAATGAGCAGTTCTTC
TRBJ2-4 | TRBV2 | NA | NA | CASSEQAKNIQYF | TGTGCCAGCAGTGAACAGGCCAAAAACATTCAGTACTTC
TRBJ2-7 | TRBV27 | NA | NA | CASSLLRIPYEQYF | TGTGCCAGCAGTCTCCTGCGGATACCCTACGAGCAGTACTTC
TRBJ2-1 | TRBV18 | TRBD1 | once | CASSPGQGDRGEFF | TGTGCCAGCTCTCCGGGACAGGGTGATCGAGGAGAGTTCTTC
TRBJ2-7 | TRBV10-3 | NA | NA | CAIMAVGAYEQYF | TGTGCCATCATGGCGGTTGGAGCCTACGAGCAGTACTTC
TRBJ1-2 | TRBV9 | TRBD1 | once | CASSSGTGVIYGYTF | TGTGCCAGCAGCTCTGGGACAGGGGTTATCTATGGCTACACCTTC
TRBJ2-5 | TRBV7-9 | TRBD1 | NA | CASSLAGTGDKQETQYF | TGTGCCAGCAGCTTAGCTGGGACAGGGGACAAACAAGAGACCCAGTACTTC
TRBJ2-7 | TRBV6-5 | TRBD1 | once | CASRPGQGDEQYF | TGTGCCAGCAGGCCAGGACAGGGCGACGAGCAGTACTTC
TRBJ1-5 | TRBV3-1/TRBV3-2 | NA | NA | CASSQEGRQPQHF | TGTGCCAGCAGCCAAGAGGGGAGACAGCCCCAGCATTTT
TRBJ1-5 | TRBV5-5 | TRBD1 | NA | CASSLIGQANEPQHF | TGTGCCAGCAGCTTGATAGGACAGGCTAATGAGCCCCAGCATTTT
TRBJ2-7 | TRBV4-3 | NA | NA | CASSQDSGGAYEQYF | TGCGCCAGCAGCCAAGATAGTGGGGGCGCTTACGAGCAGTACTTC
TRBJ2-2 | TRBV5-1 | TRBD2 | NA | CASSLGTSSGELFF | TGCGCCAGCAGCTTGGGGACTAGCAGCGGGGAGCTGTTTTTT
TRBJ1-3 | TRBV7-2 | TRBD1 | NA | CASSLASGQVGNTIYF | TGTGCCAGCAGCTTAGCCTCAGGACAGGTCGGAAACACCATATATTTT